This T cell receptor beta chain is drawn from a study of PD-1 blockade in classical Hodgkin lymphoma. The study's findings and limits: A reduction in baseline TCR diversity was reportedly seen in newly diagnosed patients relative to healthy donors.

Only in-frame clones appear in the TCRdb table, and some are missing; sequencing was by immunoSEQ multiplex PCR. The sample yields approximately 7,000 clones, around 78% seen once. Germline V gene data show CDR1 as SNHLY and CDR2 as FYNNEI. This CDR3 has 14 amino acids. Trimming removed 8 bases at V and 2 bases at J, with 13 bases between. As for this clone: The antigen is unknown.

Time point meaning: newly diagnosed, previously untreated cHL patient sample. Serving as comparison were PBMCs from newly diagnosed, untreated classical Hodgkin lymphoma, which were sequenced alongside the relapsed/refractory trial patients. The gene calls are TRBV2 and TRBJ1-3; D gene unclear. This receptor was obtained from a human donor with classical Hodgkin lymphoma. Input material: peripheral blood mononuclear cells (PBMCs). The CDR3 DNA follows: TGTGCCAGCTCCTTGGACGGGACTGGAAACACCATATATTTT. Residues: CASSLDGTGNTIYF.